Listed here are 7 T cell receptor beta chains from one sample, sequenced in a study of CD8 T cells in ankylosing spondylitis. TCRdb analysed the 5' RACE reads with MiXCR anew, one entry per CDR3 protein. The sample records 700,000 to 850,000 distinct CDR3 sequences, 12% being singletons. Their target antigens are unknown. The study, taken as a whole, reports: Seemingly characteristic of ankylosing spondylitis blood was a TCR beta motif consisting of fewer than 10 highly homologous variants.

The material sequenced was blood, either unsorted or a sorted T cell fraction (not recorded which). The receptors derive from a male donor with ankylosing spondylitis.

The CDR3 loop reads CSARVVRGSSETQYF. As DNA, the CDR3 is TGCAGTGCTAGAGTAGTTCGGGGAAGCTCTGAGACCCAGTACTTC. The J gene is TRBJ2-5, the V gene TRBV20-1; D perhaps matches TRBD2 (5 bases). This CDR3 region has 15 residues. Germline V gene data show CDR1 as DFQATT and CDR2 as SNEGSKA (reference sequence). V was trimmed by 1 base and J by 5 bases, leaving 17 bases between them.

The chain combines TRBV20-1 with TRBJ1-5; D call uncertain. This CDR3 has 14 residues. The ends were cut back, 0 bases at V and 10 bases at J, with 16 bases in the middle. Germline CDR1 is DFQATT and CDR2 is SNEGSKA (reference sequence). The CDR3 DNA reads TGCAGTGCTAGAGATTTTCGGGCCATCGAACCCCAGCATTTT. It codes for CSARDFRAIEPQHF.

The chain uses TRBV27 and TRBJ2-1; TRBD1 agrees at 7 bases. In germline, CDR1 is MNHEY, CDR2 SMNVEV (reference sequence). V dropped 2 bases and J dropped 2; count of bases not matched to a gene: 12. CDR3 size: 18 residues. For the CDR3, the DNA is TGTGCCAGCAGTTTAATAGGGGGCGGCAATGGGGCCTACAATGAGCAGTTCTTC. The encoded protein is CASSLIGGGNGAYNEQFF.

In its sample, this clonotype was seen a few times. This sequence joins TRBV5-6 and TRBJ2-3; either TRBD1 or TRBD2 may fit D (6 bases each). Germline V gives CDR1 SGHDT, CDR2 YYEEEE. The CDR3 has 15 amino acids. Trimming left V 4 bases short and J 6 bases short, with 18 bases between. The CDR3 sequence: CASSPSVGAGDTQYF. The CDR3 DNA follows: TGTGCCAGCAGCCCATCGGTGGGGGCGGGGGATACGCAGTATTTT.

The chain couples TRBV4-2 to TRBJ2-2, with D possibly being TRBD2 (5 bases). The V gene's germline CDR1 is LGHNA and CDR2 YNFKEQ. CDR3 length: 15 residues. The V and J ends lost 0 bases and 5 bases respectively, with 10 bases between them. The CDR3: CASSQDQLGTGELFF. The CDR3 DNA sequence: TGTGCCAGCAGCCAAGATCAACTAGGGACCGGGGAGCTGTTTTTT.

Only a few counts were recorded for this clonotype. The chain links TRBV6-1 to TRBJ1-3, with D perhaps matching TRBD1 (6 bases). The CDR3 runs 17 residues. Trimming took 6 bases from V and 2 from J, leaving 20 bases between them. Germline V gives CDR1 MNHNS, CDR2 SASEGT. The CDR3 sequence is CASRDSSLVSPGNTIYF. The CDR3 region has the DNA TGTGCCAGCAGGGACAGCAGTCTCGTTAGTCCTGGAAACACCATATATTTT.

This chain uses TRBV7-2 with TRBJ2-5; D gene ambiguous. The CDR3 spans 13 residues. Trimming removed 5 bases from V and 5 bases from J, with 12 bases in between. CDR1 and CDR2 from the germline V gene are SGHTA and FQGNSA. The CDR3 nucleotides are TGTGCCAGCAGCCCCACATTAGTTGAGACCCAGTACTTC. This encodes CASSPTLVETQYF.